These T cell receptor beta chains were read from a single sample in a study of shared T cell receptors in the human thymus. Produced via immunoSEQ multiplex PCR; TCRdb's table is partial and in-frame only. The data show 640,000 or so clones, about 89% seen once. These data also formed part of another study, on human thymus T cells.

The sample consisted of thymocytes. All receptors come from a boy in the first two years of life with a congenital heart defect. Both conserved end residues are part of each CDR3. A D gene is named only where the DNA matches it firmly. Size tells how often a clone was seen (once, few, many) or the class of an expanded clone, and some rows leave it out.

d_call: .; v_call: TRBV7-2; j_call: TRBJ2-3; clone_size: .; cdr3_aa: CASIVGMLSTDTQYF; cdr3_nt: TGTGCCAGCATTGTCGGGATGCTTAGCACAGATACGCAGTATTTT
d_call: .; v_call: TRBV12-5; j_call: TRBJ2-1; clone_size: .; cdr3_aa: CASGFLAALFPNEQFF; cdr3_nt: TGTGCTAGTGGTTTCTTAGCGGCCCTATTCCCCAATGAGCAGTTCTTC
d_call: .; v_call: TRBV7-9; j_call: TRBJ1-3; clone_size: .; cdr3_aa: CASSFGLTLGRGSGNTIYF; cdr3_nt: TGTGCCAGCAGCTTTGGTTTGACCCTTGGTCGGGGTTCTGGAAACACCATATATTTT
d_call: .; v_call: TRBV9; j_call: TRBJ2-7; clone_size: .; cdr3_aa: CASSVGGGPTYEQYF; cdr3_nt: TGTGCCAGCAGCGTAGGAGGGGGACCCACCTACGAGCAGTACTTC
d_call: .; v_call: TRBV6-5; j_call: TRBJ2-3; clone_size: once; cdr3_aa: CASSYTGATDTQYF; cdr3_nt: TGTGCCAGCAGTTACACAGGCGCCACAGATACGCAGTATTTT
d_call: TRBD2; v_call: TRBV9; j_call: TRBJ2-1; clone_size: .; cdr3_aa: CASSVGTSGRCDEQFF; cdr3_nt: TGTGCCAGCAGCGTAGGGACTAGCGGGAGATGTGATGAGCAGTTCTTC
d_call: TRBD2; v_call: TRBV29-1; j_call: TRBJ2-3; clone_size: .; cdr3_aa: CSVEGGLAGATDTQYF; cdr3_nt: TGCAGCGTTGAAGGGGGTCTAGCGGGAGCCACAGATACGCAGTATTTT
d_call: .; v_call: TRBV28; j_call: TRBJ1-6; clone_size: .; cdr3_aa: CASSLGRSGGRYNSPLHF; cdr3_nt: TGTGCCAGCAGTTTGGGGCGAAGCGGGGGCAGGTATAATTCACCCCTCCACTTT
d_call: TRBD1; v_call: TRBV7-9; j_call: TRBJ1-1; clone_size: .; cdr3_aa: CASSLNGTAIYTEAFF; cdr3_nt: TGTGCCAGCAGCTTGAACGGGACAGCCATTTACACTGAAGCTTTCTTT
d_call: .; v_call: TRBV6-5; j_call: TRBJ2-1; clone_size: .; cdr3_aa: CASDLDSEQFF; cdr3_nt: TGTGCCAGCGATTTAGACTCGGAGCAGTTCTTC
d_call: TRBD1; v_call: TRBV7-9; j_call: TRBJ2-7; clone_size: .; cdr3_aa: CASSWVGQGAYEQYF; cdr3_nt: TGTGCCAGCAGCTGGGTCGGGCAGGGGGCTTACGAGCAGTACTTC
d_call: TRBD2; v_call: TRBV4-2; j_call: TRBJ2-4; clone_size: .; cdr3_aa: CASSPYRGSSGREGAKNIQYF; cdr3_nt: TGTGCCAGCAGCCCCTACAGGGGGTCGAGCGGGAGGGAAGGGGCCAAAAACATTCAGTACTTC
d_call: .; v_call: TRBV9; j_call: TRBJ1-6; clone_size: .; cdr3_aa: CASSLTVTNSPLHF; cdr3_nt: TGTGCCAGCAGTTTGACAGTGACGAATTCCCCCCTCCACTTT
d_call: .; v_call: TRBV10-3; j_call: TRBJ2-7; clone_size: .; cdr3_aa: CAIGGRLRDYEQYF; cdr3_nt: TGTGCCATCGGGGGCCGACTACGGGACTACGAGCAGTACTTC
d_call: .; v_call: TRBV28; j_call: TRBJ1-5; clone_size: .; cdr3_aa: CASSLYVTGRREPQHF; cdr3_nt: TGTGCCAGCAGTTTATACGTCACAGGCAGGAGGGAGCCCCAGCATTTT